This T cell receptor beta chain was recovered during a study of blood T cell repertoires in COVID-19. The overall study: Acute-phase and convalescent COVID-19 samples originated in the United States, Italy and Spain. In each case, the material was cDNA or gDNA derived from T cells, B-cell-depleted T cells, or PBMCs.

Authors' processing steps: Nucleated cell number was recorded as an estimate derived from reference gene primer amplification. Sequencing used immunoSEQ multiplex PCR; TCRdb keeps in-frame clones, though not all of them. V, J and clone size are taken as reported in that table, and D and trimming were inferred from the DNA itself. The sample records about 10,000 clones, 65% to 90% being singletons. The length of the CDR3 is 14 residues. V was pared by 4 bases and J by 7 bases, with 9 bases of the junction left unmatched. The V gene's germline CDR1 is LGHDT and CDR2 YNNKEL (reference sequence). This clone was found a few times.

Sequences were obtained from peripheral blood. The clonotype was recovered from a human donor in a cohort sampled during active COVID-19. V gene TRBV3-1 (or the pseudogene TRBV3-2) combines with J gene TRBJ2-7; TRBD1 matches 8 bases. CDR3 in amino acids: CASSPWTGSEEQYF. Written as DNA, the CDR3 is TGTGCCAGCAGCCCCTGGACAGGGTCTGAGGAGCAGTACTTC.